The clone carrying this T cell receptor (beta chain) showed up just a few times. The data derive from a study of T-cell memory formation after mild COVID-19. The CDR3 spans 15 residues. Germline V gene data show CDR1 as SGHRS and CDR2 as YFSETQ. Trimming shortened V by 0 bases and J by 3 bases, and 12 bases separated the two germline ends. TCRalpha and TCRbeta libraries used 5'RACE with constant-segment primers and UMIs. TCRdb re-analysed the 5' RACE reads in MiXCR, keeping a single row per CDR3 protein. The table has hundreds of thousands of distinct CDR3 sequences, 15% to 25% seen once. The chain couples TRBV5-1 to TRBJ1-2, with D unresolved. This clonotype was sampled from an adult woman who had mild COVID-19 (a few samples of this study predate the infection). Cell type and time point are not known. Sample: PBMCs or a T cell subset sorted from them (not recorded which). In DNA form, the CDR3 reads TGCGCCAGCAGCTTGGCCAGGTCGCAAGACTATGGCTACACCTTC. Encoded protein: CASSLARSQDYGYTF.